This paragraph covers one T cell receptor (beta chain) sequence. Sorting based on CD45RO/CCR7/CD25/CD127/CD95/CD27 separated CD4+ naive, central memory, regulatory and stem cell-like memory cells. These data are taken from a study of beta chain features in type 1 diabetes. Expressed TCRB transcripts got sequenced, as all isolated RNA was reverse transcribed. TCRdb keeps only in-frame clones here, not all; method: immunoSEQ multiplex PCR. In the table there are approximately 37,000 clones, approximately 50% of which are singletons. This sequence originates from a woman younger than 35 in good health. Sequencing was done on a sample of central memory CD4+ T cells from blood.

DNA of the CDR3: TGTGCCAGCAGCAACGGGAGGGCCAGTTGGGAGACCCAGTACTTC. It yields the protein CASSNGRASWETQYF. V is TRBV7-8 and J is TRBJ2-5; TRBD2 matches at 8 bases. Unmatched junction bases numbered 10, after V lost 5 bases and J lost 5 bases. Germline values: CDR1 SGHVS, CDR2 FQNEAQ. CDR3 size: 15 residues.